This TCR beta chain was retrieved from a study of T cell responses to AZD1222 COVID-19 vaccine. The germline CDR1 and CDR2 sequences are ENHRY and SYGVKD. Germline trimming cut 5 bases from V and 2 bases from J; bases unmatched to any gene: 2. The CDR3 has 14 amino acids. Note on this clone: Its antigen remains unknown.

TCRdb's copy holds only in-frame clones and misses some; the assay was immunoSEQ multiplex PCR. The sample has tens of thousands of clones, about 88% seen once. General observations from the study: White British people made up most donors, females outnumbered males, and clonal diversity was possibly underestimated. It was only a handful of AZD1222 recipients who were seropositive at baseline.

This TCR came from an adult in good health. The chain is built from TRBV10-3 and TRBJ1-4; 7 nucleotides match TRBD1. The material was peripheral blood, obtained on day 0 of AZD1222 vaccination. CDR3 DNA: TGTGCCATCAGTCCAGGGGGGACTAATGAAAAACTGTTTTTT. Translating gives CAISPGGTNEKLFF.